Presented here are 19 T cell receptor beta chains from one specimen sequenced in a study of blood T cells in healthy people across ages. A J-beta primer mix and a sample-barcoded 5' primer were used in a second PCR of about 7 to 12 cycles. TCRdb used MiXCR to reprocess the 5' RACE reads, holding one entry per CDR3 protein. The table has approximately 900,000 distinct CDR3 sequences, about 48% seen once. Sequenced material: blood. These receptors originate from a man in his thirties or forties in good health.

This chain uses TRBV10-3 with TRBJ2-1; 10 bases line up with TRBD2. Germline V gene data show CDR1 as ENHRY and CDR2 as SYGVKD. The ends lost 8 bases at V and 4 bases at J; junction bases unmatched: 14. CDR3 length: 17 amino acids. CDR3 bases: TGTGCCATCGCACGCCAAAGCGGGGGGGCCGGTTACAATGAGCAGTTCTTC. The encoded protein is CAIARQSGGAGYNEQFF.

V gene TRBV4-1 combines with J gene TRBJ1-6; D ambiguous. Trimming shortened V by 0 bases and J by 7 bases, and 10 bases separated the two germline ends. This CDR3 has 15 amino acids. Per germline, CDR1 MGHRA and CDR2 YSYEKL. The CDR3 sequence: CASSQDRQANSPLHF. CDR3 DNA: TGCGCCAGCAGCCAAGATCGTCAGGCCAATTCACCCCTCCACTTT.

Only one count was recorded for this clonotype. The chain joins TRBV6-1 to TRBJ2-5, with D unclear. Germline V gene sequence: CDR1 MNHNS, CDR2 SASEGT. The germline V and J ends were trimmed by 0 bases and 6 bases, with 11 bases remaining between them. The CDR3 is 14 amino acids. This chain's CDR3 is CASSEASDGKTQYF. CDR3 in DNA: TGTGCCAGCAGTGAAGCCAGCGACGGAAAGACCCAGTACTTC.

V is TRBV20-1 and J is TRBJ2-3, with D maybe TRBD2 (5 bases). V gave up 1 base and J gave up 6 bases, with 14 bases separating them. Germline V gives CDR1 DFQATT, CDR2 SNEGSKA (reference sequence). The CDR3 runs to 14 residues. The CDR3 nucleotides are TGCAGTGCTAGAGTAGGCGGGCCAGACGATACGCAGTATTTT. Its protein product is CSARVGGPDDTQYF.

This clonotype was picked up a small number of times. The gene calls are TRBV3-1 and TRBJ2-5, with D possibly matching TRBD1 (6 bases). The CDR3 covers 15 residues. V was pared by 4 bases and J by 1 base, with 13 bases between. Germline values: CDR1 LGHDT, CDR2 YNNKEL (reference sequence). The CDR3 spells CASSPYRQAQETQYF. In DNA, the CDR3 is TGTGCCAGCAGCCCCTACCGACAGGCCCAAGAGACCCAGTACTTC.

In nucleotides, the CDR3 is TGTGCCAGCGCCTGGGAGGGACAGACGGGGCAGCCCCAGCATTTT. This codes for CASAWEGQTGQPQHF. V is TRBV6-1 and J is TRBJ1-5, with TRBD1 matching over 7 bases. The germline gives CDR1 MNHNS, CDR2 SASEGT. With 8 bases clipped from V and 7 bases from J, the junction kept 14 bases outside the gene matches. The CDR3 spans 15 residues.

V and J are TRBV30 and TRBJ2-1; no clear D. This CDR3 is built from 8 residues. Per germline, CDR1 GTSNPN and CDR2 SVGIG (reference sequence). CDR3 sequence reads: CGANEQFF. The CDR3 DNA sequence: TGTGGTGCGAATGAGCAGTTCTTC.

This clonotype was counted only a few times. The CDR3 region has the DNA TGTGCCAGCATCGCTGGAACAGCAAACAATCAGCCCCAGCATTTT. Protein product: CASIAGTANNQPQHF. The chain joins TRBV12-3 or TRBV12-4 to TRBJ1-5, with D uncertain. CDR3 length: 15 amino acids. Trimming left V 7 bases short and J 3 bases short, with 16 bases between.

The chain is built from TRBV4-1 and TRBJ2-3; TRBD2 is a possible D gene (6 bases). The CDR3 has 14 amino acids. The V end was cut by 4 bases, the J end by 5 bases, with 13 bases between. Germline V gene lookup returns CDR1 MGHRA and CDR2 YSYEKL. CDR3 DNA sequence: TGCGCCAGCAGCCCAAGCGGGTCCTTAGATACGCAGTATTTT. Amino acids: CASSPSGSLDTQYF.

This clonotype appeared many times. J is TRBJ2-1 and V is TRBV20-1; either TRBD1 or TRBD2 may supply D (5 bases each). V was cut by 0 bases and J by 1 base, with 10 bases left in between. CDR1 and CDR2 from the germline V gene are DFQATT and SNEGSKA (reference sequence). The length of the CDR3 is 15 residues. CDR3 DNA: TGCAGTGCTAGAGATCGGGGCGCGTCCTACAATGAGCAGTTCTTC. Amino acids: CSARDRGASYNEQFF.

On this clonotype: Compared with germline, one end of the junction differs, possibly owing to a read error. The chain couples TRBV2 to TRBJ2-7; weak D call: TRBD2 (5 bases). Germline CDR1 SNHLY, CDR2 FYNNEI. The CDR3 runs to 13 residues. This CDR3 is CVSSKTGSYEQYF. The CDR3 region has the DNA TGTGTCAGCAGTAAGACGGGATCCTACGAGCAGTACTTC.

The V call is TRBV20-1, the J call TRBJ2-7, with 7 bases lining up with TRBD1. Germline CDR1 DFQATT, CDR2 SNEGSKA (reference sequence). With 8 bases clipped from V and 5 bases from J, the junction kept 9 bases outside the gene matches. The CDR3 is 12 amino acids. The CDR3 region has the DNA TGCAGTCCGAATAACAGGGGACACGAGCAGTACTTC. Protein: CSPNNRGHEQYF.

This clonotype turned up a few times. The V call is TRBV28, the J call TRBJ1-2; D is perhaps TRBD1 (5 bases). This CDR3 contains 14 residues. Trimming pared 4 bases from V and 4 bases from J, leaving 13 bases between. The germline CDR1 and CDR2 sequences are MDHEN and SYDVKM. CDR3 nucleotide sequence: TGTGCCAGCAGTTGGCCGGGGCGGCCCTATGGCTACACCTTC. It is translated as CASSWPGRPYGYTF.

This chain joins TRBV7-2 and TRBJ1-2, with D possibly matching TRBD1 (6 bases). CDR3 length equals 14 residues. V was shortened by 1 base and J by 5 bases, with 11 bases between the two germline ends. Per germline, CDR1 SGHTA and CDR2 FQGNSA. In nucleotides, the CDR3 is TGTGCCAGCAGCTTAGGGGGACAACAATATGGCTACACCTTC. This encodes CASSLGGQQYGYTF. The full variable domain, completed using reference TRBV7-2 and TRBJ1-2, is GAGVSQSPSNKVTEKGKDVELRCDPISGHTALYWYRQSLGQGLEFLIYFQGNSAPDKSGLPSDRFSAERTGGSVSTLTIQRTQQEDSAVYLCASSLGGQQYGYTFGSGTRLTVV.

The chain couples TRBV29-1 to TRBJ2-3, with TRBD1 matching 7 bases. Per the germline V gene, CDR1 is SQVTM and CDR2 is ANQGSEA. This CDR3 has 16 amino acids. The J segment lost 4 bases and the V segment lost 0 bases, leaving 10 bases of the junction unmatched. For the CDR3, the DNA is TGCAGCGTTGAAGATCCCCCGGGACAGAAAGCAGATACGCAGTATTTT. Translation: CSVEDPPGQKADTQYF.

In its sample, this clonotype was seen a few times. The chain couples TRBV7-2 to TRBJ2-4; TRBD2 is a possible D gene (5 bases). The J call is uncertain, as TRBJ2-7 better fits the DNA end. From germline, CDR1 is SGHTA and CDR2 FQGNSA. This CDR3 comprises 13 residues. The CDR3 coding sequence is TGTGCCAGCAGCAGCGCCGGGGATTCCGAGCAGTACTTC. It codes for CASSSAGDSEQYF.

This chain joins TRBV2 and TRBJ2-1; the D gene is possibly TRBD2 (5 bases). Germline V gene data show CDR1 as SNHLY and CDR2 as FYNNEI. The CDR3 has 15 amino acids. V was cut by 6 bases and J by 6 bases, with 18 bases left in between. The CDR3 here is CASRLPQGLPNEQFF. Here the CDR3 DNA reads TGTGCCAGCAGGTTACCCCAAGGACTCCCCAATGAGCAGTTCTTC.

This clonotype was found a few times. The chain uses TRBV27 and TRBJ1-5, with TRBD1 as a possible D gene (5 bases). Looked up from germline, CDR1 is MNHEY and CDR2 is SMNVEV (reference sequence). CDR3 size: 13 residues. V lost 3 bases and J 5 bases, leaving 8 bases between the germline ends. As DNA, the CDR3 is TGTGCCAGCAGTTTTCAGGGCGATCAGCCCCAGCATTTT. Amino acids: CASSFQGDQPQHF.

This clonotype was recorded a few times. The rearrangement uses TRBV12-3 or TRBV12-4 and TRBJ2-7; TRBD2 might be the D (5 bases). This CDR3 region has 13 residues. V lost 2 bases and J 4 bases, leaving 9 bases between the germline ends. CDR3 protein: CASSLSGMYEQYF. DNA of the CDR3: TGTGCCAGCAGTTTATCGGGGATGTACGAGCAGTACTTC.